The clone carrying this T cell receptor (beta chain) was detected many times. The antigen remains undetermined. MiXCR, run by TCRdb on the 5' RACE reads, gives a single entry per CDR3 protein. The sample holds about 240,000 distinct CDR3 sequences, about 9.1% seen once. This sample was included in a study of CD8 T cells in ankylosing spondylitis. CDR1 is SGHTA, CDR2 FQGNSA, per germline. The CDR3 runs 12 residues. The V and J ends lost 3 bases and 2 bases respectively, with 5 bases between them. Findings and caveats of the study: Reported data indicate significant enrichment of disease-linked clones within matched ankylosing spondylitis synovial fluid. Past research had described some motif variants in reactive arthritis synovial fluid and blood. Roughly eight highly homologous variants made up a TCR beta motif, and this motif appeared characteristic of ankylosing spondylitis blood. Peripheral blood samples showed relatively rare disease-linked clones, and these clones were CD8+.

The specimen sequenced was blood, either unsorted or a sorted T cell fraction (not recorded which). The chain combines TRBV7-2 with TRBJ2-7, with D unresolved. This receptor was identified in a male donor with ankylosing spondylitis or in good health (not recorded which). The CDR3 is CASSLLTYEQYF. CDR3 coding DNA: TGTGCCAGCAGCTTGCTCACCTACGAGCAGTACTTC.